These 23 T cell receptor beta chains were all obtained from the same sample, sequenced in a study of shared clonotypes between healthy human individuals. Generated by immunoSEQ multiplex PCR, the TCRdb table keeps only in-frame clones and is missing some. The sample comprises 110,000 or so clones, under 70% of which are singletons, and roughly 24% rests with the top ten. The sample taken for sequencing was memory CD8+ T cells sorted from blood. Subset specified: CD45RO+ cells pooled with CCR7-negative TemRA cells. These receptors all stem from a woman aged 25 to 39 in good health.

The chain has TRBV6-6 and TRBJ2-2; D gene uncertain. Trimming removed 0 bases at V and 7 bases at J, with 9 bases between. Germline CDR1 reads MNHNY; CDR2 reads SVGAGI (reference sequence). The CDR3 sequence is 14 residues long. The CDR3 region has the DNA TGTGCCAGCAGTTACTCGATTGAGGTCGGGGAGCTGTTTTTT. Encoded protein: CASSYSIEVGELFF.

V and J are TRBV4-1 and TRBJ1-2; 9 bases match TRBD1. The trim removed 6 bases at V and 7 bases at J, leaving 12 bases unmatched. The CDR3 extends over 15 amino acids. The V gene's germline CDR1 is MGHRA and CDR2 YSYEKL. CDR3 protein: CASRLPGQGAGGYTF. The DNA for the CDR3 is TGCGCCAGCAGGCTACCGGGACAGGGCGCGGGTGGCTACACCTTC.

This clone was picked up a small number of times. This chain links TRBV6-6 with TRBJ2-3; D assignment may be TRBD1 or TRBD2 (7 bases each). V lost 4 bases and J 4 bases, leaving 15 bases between the germline ends. Germline values: CDR1 MNHNY, CDR2 SVGAGI (reference sequence). The CDR3 has 15 residues. CDR3 protein: CASSWARGGADTQYF. CDR3 bases: TGTGCCAGCAGTTGGGCCAGGGGGGGGGCAGATACGCAGTATTTT.

The table lists this clone with a few counts. This rearrangement joins TRBV20-1 to TRBJ2-7, with TRBD2 matching 14 bases. The germline V gene encodes CDR1 DFQATT and CDR2 SNEGSKA (reference sequence). This CDR3 has 11 residues. V shed 5 bases, J shed 12 bases, and the junction held 3 bases outside the gene matches. The CDR3 DNA follows: TGCAGTGCTCTCGGACTAGCGGGAGGGTACTTC. It encodes CSALGLAGGYF.

In this sample, this clone turned up once. The chain uses TRBV27 and TRBJ2-7, with D uncertain. Trimming shortened V by 4 bases and J by 2 bases, and 12 bases separated the two germline ends. The CDR3 is made up of 14 amino acids. Germline CDR1 is MNHEY and CDR2 is SMNVEV (reference sequence). CDR3 nucleotides: TGTGCCAGCAGTTCGGACCACGTCCCCTACGAGCAGTACTTC. Translating it yields CASSSDHVPYEQYF.

This clone occurred once. The V and J genes are TRBV2 and TRBJ2-5; 11 bases align to TRBD2. Germline CDR1 and CDR2: SNHLY and FYNNEI. The J segment lost 0 bases and the V segment lost 7 bases, leaving 7 bases of the junction unmatched. There are 16 residues in the CDR3. The CDR3: CASTSQGLADQETQYF. The CDR3 region has the DNA TGTGCCAGCACCTCCCAGGGACTAGCGGACCAAGAGACCCAGTACTTC.

The V and J genes are TRBV6-1 and TRBJ1-1; D ambiguous. The length of the CDR3 is 14 residues. Trimming stripped 8 bases from V and 2 bases from J, with 15 bases between. Germline V gives CDR1 MNHNS, CDR2 SASEGT. CDR3 residues: CASRENRVNTEAFF. In DNA form, the CDR3 reads TGTGCCAGCCGGGAGAACAGAGTAAACACTGAAGCTTTCTTT.

Only one count was recorded for this clone. CDR3: CASRGRATGELFF. The CDR3 coding sequence is TGTGCCAGCCGTGGCAGGGCTACCGGGGAGCTGTTTTTT. The J gene is TRBJ2-2, the V gene TRBV6-5; possibly TRBD1 for D (5 bases). Trimming stripped 8 bases from V and 5 bases from J, with 12 bases between. Germline CDR1 and CDR2: MNHEY and SVGAGI. The CDR3 runs to 13 residues.

V gene TRBV6-1 combines with J gene TRBJ1-1; D unclear. The germline V gene encodes CDR1 MNHNS and CDR2 SASEGT. The V and J ends lost 6 bases and 1 base respectively, with 9 bases between them. This CDR3 spans 13 amino acids. CDR3 in DNA: TGTGCCAGCAGGGACGGCCAGAACACTGAAGCTTTCTTT. It is translated as CASRDGQNTEAFF.

This clone was observed a handful of times. The rearrangement uses TRBV28 and TRBJ1-3; D is unresolved. The CDR3 length is 12 residues. CDR1 MDHEN and CDR2 SYDVKM come from the germline V gene. Trimming stripped 4 bases from V and 3 bases from J, with 4 bases between. The CDR3 loop is CASSWSGNTIYF. The CDR3 coding sequence is TGTGCCAGCAGTTGGAGTGGAAACACCATATATTTT.

The V gene is TRBV6-4, the J gene TRBJ1-5; D might be TRBD1 (6 bases). Germline V CDR1 and CDR2: MRHNA, SNTAGT. V dropped 3 bases and J dropped 2 bases, with 11 bases sitting between them. This CDR3 is 15 amino acids long. The CDR3 nucleotides are TGTGCCAGCAGTGAGTCAGGGGAAGGCAATCAGCCCCAGCATTTT. Translated: CASSESGEGNQPQHF.

The chain recombines TRBV13 with TRBJ1-3, with TRBD1 identical over 7 bases. The length of the CDR3 is 14 residues. The germline gives CDR1 PRHDT, CDR2 FYEKMQ (reference sequence). The V segment lost 5 bases and the J segment 4 bases; nucleotides outside the gene matches: 5. The CDR3 reads CASSRGTEGNTIYF. CDR3 in DNA: TGTGCCAGCAGCAGAGGGACAGAAGGAAACACCATATATTTT.

The rearrangement uses TRBV27 and TRBJ2-3; no clear D. The ends were cut back, 9 bases at V and 4 bases at J, with 8 bases in the middle. The germline CDR1 and CDR2 sequences are MNHEY and SMNVEV (reference sequence). CDR3 size: 11 residues. DNA of the CDR3: TGTGCCAGTCAAGGAGCAGATACGCAGTATTTT. Translating gives CASQGADTQYF.

V usage is TRBV11-2 and J usage is TRBJ2-7; D remains unclear. Germline CDR1 and CDR2: SGHAT and FQNNGV. The CDR3 extends over 16 amino acids. V was shortened by 1 base and J by 7 bases, with 20 bases between the two germline ends. For the CDR3, the DNA is TGTGCCAGCAGCTTAGCTTTCGGCGTGGGCGAATGGGAGCAGTACTTC. Amino acid sequence: CASSLAFGVGEWEQYF. Full variable domain (rest looked up from reference TRBV11-2 and TRBJ2-7): EAGVAQSPRYKIIEKRQSVAFWCNPISGHATLYWYQQILGQGPKLLIQFQNNGVVDDSQLPKDRFSAERLKGVDSTLKIQPAKLEDSAVYLCASSLAFGVGEWEQYFGPGTRLTVT.

This clone has just a few counts. This chain links TRBV29-1 with TRBJ1-3, with D unclear. Germline CDR1 is SQVTM and CDR2 is ANQGSEA. V gave up 7 bases and J gave up 0 bases, with 16 bases separating them. This CDR3 contains 15 residues. Here the CDR3 reads CSAMAPGLSGNTIYF. The CDR3 nucleotides are TGCAGCGCCATGGCCCCAGGACTCTCTGGAAACACCATATATTTT.

Notes on this clone: Distinct nucleotide sequences in the sample also encode this CDR3. The chain links TRBV18 to TRBJ2-5; 9 bases match TRBD2. The trim removed 2 bases at V and 1 base at J, leaving 2 bases unmatched. There are 15 residues in the CDR3. Germline CDR1 reads KGHSH; CDR2 reads LQKENI. Here the CDR3 DNA reads TGTGCCAGCTCACCAGCGACTAGCGGCCAAGAGACCCAGTACTTC. This codes for CASSPATSGQETQYF. Based on the CDR3 plus reference TRBV18 and TRBJ2-5, the full variable domain is NAGVMQNPRHLVRRRGQEARLRCSPMKGHSHVYWYRQLPEEGLKFMVYLQKENIIDESGMPKERFSAEFPKEGPSILRIQQVVRGDSAAYFCASSPATSGQETQYFGPGTRLLVL.

The V call is TRBV4-1, the J call TRBJ2-7; maybe TRBD2 (7 bases). CDR1 is MGHRA and CDR2 is YSYEKL in the germline V gene. The CDR3 runs 14 residues. Trimming removed 3 bases from V and 2 bases from J, with 11 bases in between. The CDR3 spells CASSQGGLAYEQYF. CDR3 DNA sequence: TGCGCCAGCAGCCAGGGGGGGCTCGCCTACGAGCAGTACTTC.

V usage is TRBV19 and J usage is TRBJ2-7, with a weak D call TRBD2 (5 bases). The CDR3 consists of 12 residues. Germline lookup yields CDR1 LNHDA and CDR2 SQIVND (reference sequence). The V end lost 5 bases, the J end lost 6 bases, and 11 bases lay between the germline ends. CDR3 sequence reads: CASSLARGEQYF. Here the CDR3 DNA reads TGTGCCAGTAGTCTTGCCCGGGGCGAGCAGTACTTC.

CDR3 in amino acids: CASSLLLAGGSWNTGELFF. The CDR3 coding sequence is TGTGCCAGCAGTTTACTTCTAGCGGGAGGGTCCTGGAACACCGGGGAGCTGTTTTTT. The chain uses TRBV7-8 and TRBJ2-2, with 12 nucleotides matching TRBD2. There are 19 residues in the CDR3. V lost 6 bases and J lost 1; bases outside the gene matches: 12. Germline V CDR1 and CDR2: SGHVS, FQNEAQ.

The chain is built from TRBV6-4 and TRBJ1-2; D gene ambiguous. The germline CDR1 and CDR2 sequences are MRHNA and SNTAGT. The CDR3 sequence is 14 residues long. V gave up 2 bases and J gave up 8 bases, with 15 bases separating them. CDR3 in amino acids: CASSDVPGTGGYTF. The CDR3 DNA is TGTGCCAGCAGTGACGTACCGGGAACGGGAGGCTACACCTTC.

This sequence joins TRBV4-1 and TRBJ2-2; tentative D call: TRBD2 (5 bases). Germline V gives CDR1 MGHRA, CDR2 YSYEKL. The CDR3 contains 16 residues. Trimming took 1 base from V and 7 from J, leaving 16 bases between them. This CDR3 is CASSQVASWENGELFF. The CDR3 DNA is TGCGCCAGCAGCCAAGTAGCGAGTTGGGAGAACGGGGAGCTGTTTTTT.

The chain joins TRBV28 to TRBJ1-1, with D perhaps matching TRBD1 (5 bases). V lost 2 bases, J lost 0 bases, and 10 bases lay in between. CDR1 is MDHEN and CDR2 is SYDVKM in the germline V gene. CDR3 length equals 15 residues. CDR3 sequence reads: CASSLGGRLNTEAFF. DNA for the CDR3: TGTGCCAGCAGTTTAGGGGGACGGCTGAACACTGAAGCTTTCTTT.

This rearrangement joins TRBV5-4 to TRBJ2-5; D call uncertain. Germline V gives CDR1 SGHNT, CDR2 YYREEE (reference sequence). V lost 4 bases and J lost 5, with 18 bases in between. This CDR3 spans 15 amino acids. The CDR3 is CASSPVARSEETQYF. For the CDR3, the DNA is TGTGCCAGCAGCCCCGTTGCCAGAAGTGAGGAGACCCAGTACTTC.